Listed below are T cell receptor beta chains from one sample, sequenced in a study of T cells in Graves' hyperthyroidism and ophthalmopathy. Each CDR3 protein gets one entry after TCRdb re-called the multiplex PCR reads with MiXCR. Here the sample spans under 650,000 distinct CDR3 sequences, roughly 15% being singletons. Input material: blood. The receptors shown here come from a woman in her thirties with Graves' hyperthyroidism. The CDR3 runs from the conserved cysteine through the conserved F or W. D genes are given only for firm matches. A clone size is listed for some rows: how often the clone was seen (once, few, many), or a class if it is expanded.

j_call clone_size v_call d_call cdr3_nt cdr3_aa
TRBJ1-2 - TRBV5-1 - TGCGCCAGCAGCCCCGGACAGCCCGTTTCCTCGTATCGCTACACCTTC CASSPGQPVSSYRYTF
TRBJ1-1 - TRBV6-5 TRBD1 TGTGCCAGCAGTTACTCGACAGGGTTGGGGTTCATGAACACTGAAGCTTTCTTT CASSYSTGLGFMNTEAFF
TRBJ2-6 - TRBV6-8 - TGTGCCAGCAGTTACTTAGACCGGGACAACTGGTCCTCCGGGGCCAACGTCCTGACTTTC CASSYLDRDNWSSGANVLTF
TRBJ1-6 - TRBV6-1 - TGTGCCAGCAGTAGGCAGGGAGGTTCCTATAATTCACCCCTCCACTTT CASSRQGGSYNSPLHF
TRBJ2-7 many TRBV28 TRBD1 TGTGCCAGCAGTTACCGCACAGGGGCGGTCAACGAGCAGTACTTC CASSYRTGAVNEQYF
TRBJ2-4 - TRBV28 - TGTGCCAGCAGTTTACCTCAAGGGCACCTCCCGGAGACCAAAAACATTCAGTACTTC CASSLPQGHLPETKNIQYF
TRBJ2-2 many TRBV7-2 - TGTGCCAGCAGCTATGGAGGACTCACCGGGGAGCTGTTTTTT CASSYGGLTGELFF
TRBJ2-2 - TRBV5-1 TRBD2 TGCGCCAGCAGCGTAAAACTAGCGGGAGGATTGAGCACCGGGGAGCTGTTTTTT CASSVKLAGGLSTGELFF
TRBJ1-2 many TRBV3-1 - TGTGCCAGCAGCCCGGGTCCCTCAAACACCTATGGCTACACCTTC CASSPGPSNTYGYTF
TRBJ2-3 many TRBV2 TRBD1 TGTGCCAGCACTAGGACAGGGCGGACAGATACGCAGTATTTT CASTRTGRTDTQYF
TRBJ2-7 many TRBV20-1 - TGCAGTGCTAGGGTAGGGGTAGTGAGGGAGCAGTACTTC CSARVGVVREQYF
TRBJ1-6 many TRBV3-1 TRBD1 TGTGCCAGCAGCTCGGGACAGGGGAATTCACCCCTCCACTTT CASSSGQGNSPLHF
TRBJ1-2 many TRBV20-1 - TGCAGTGCGCCAGGGGTAGGGTACGAAGACTATGGCTACACCTTC CSAPGVGYEDYGYTF
TRBJ1-1 - TRBV5-1 - TGCGCCAGCAGCTTGGCCGGACAGAAGAACACTGAAGCTTTCTTT CASSLAGQKNTEAFF
TRBJ2-1 many TRBV3-1 - TGTGCCAGCAGCCAAGGGTCGGGACCGGGTAATGAGCAGTTCTTC CASSQGSGPGNEQFF
TRBJ2-2 - TRBV24-1 TRBD2 TGTGCCACCAGTACGCTAGCGGGAGCATTGGACGGGGAGCTGTTTTTT CATSTLAGALDGELFF
TRBJ1-1 many TRBV12-3/TRBV12-4 - TGTGCCAGCAGAAGGGACTCCTGGGGCACTGAAGCTTTCTTT CASRRDSWGTEAFF
TRBJ2-2 few TRBV9 TRBD1 TGTGCCAGCAGCGTTGGGGACAGGAACACCGGGGAGCTGTTTTTT CASSVGDRNTGELFF
TRBJ2-3 - TRBV4-1 - TGCGCCAGCAGCCCCCATGGCCTAGCCACAGATACGCAGTATTTT CASSPHGLATDTQYF
TRBJ2-3 many TRBV4-2 TRBD2 TGTGCCAGCAGCCAAGATACAGCGGGAGACACAGATACGCAGTATTTT CASSQDTAGDTDTQYF
TRBJ2-1 - TRBV3-1 TRBD1 TGTGCCTGCAGCCAGGGGGTGGATCCCTCCTACAATGAGCAGTTCTTC CACSQGVDPSYNEQFF
TRBJ2-1 many TRBV20-1 TRBD2 TGCAGTGCTAGAGCCCTAGCGGGAGCCTACCATGAGCAGTTCTTC CSARALAGAYHEQFF
TRBJ1-3 few TRBV12-3/TRBV12-4 - TGTGCCAGCAGAAAACAGGGAACTTCTGGAAACACCATATATTTT CASRKQGTSGNTIYF
TRBJ2-3 - TRBV5-1 - TGCGCCAGCAGCCCAACCGGGACACTTTATACGCAGTATTTT CASSPTGTLYTQYF
TRBJ2-2 - TRBV2 TRBD2 TGTGCCAGCAGTGCCCTGGGAGCGGGAGTCACCGGGGAGCTGTTTTTT CASSALGAGVTGELFF
TRBJ1-1 many TRBV2 - TGTGCCAGCCTGACTGAGCGGAACACTGAAGCTTTCTTT CASLTERNTEAFF
TRBJ1-1 few TRBV29-1 - TGCAGCGTTGAAGAAAGGAAGAGGGTTGGGAACACTGAAGCTTTCTTT CSVEERKRVGNTEAFF
TRBJ1-3 few TRBV3-1 TRBD1 TGTGCCAGCAGCGAAGCCCATCAGGGGGCGGGAAACACCATATATTTT CASSEAHQGAGNTIYF